Shown below are 27 T cell receptor beta chains from a single sample sequenced in a study of blood T cell repertoires in COVID-19. The data were produced by immunoSEQ multiplex PCR, yet TCRdb's version contains in-frame clones alone and is incomplete. The sample shows a few hundred thousand clones, around 83% of them seen only once. Sample: PBMCs or T cells enriched from blood (not recorded which). The receptors were gathered from a woman between 50 and 59 years old who had recovered from COVID-19.

V and J are TRBV2 and TRBJ2-2, with 9 bases identical to TRBD1. CDR1 is SNHLY and CDR2 is FYNNEI in the germline V gene. After removal of 6 bases from V and 7 bases from J, the junction contained 6 bases not matched to a gene. The CDR3 consists of 14 residues. The CDR3 loop reads CASRGTGTSGELFF. CDR3 nucleotide sequence: TGTGCCAGCAGGGGGACAGGGACGAGCGGGGAGCTGTTTTTT.

V usage is TRBV21-1 and J usage is TRBJ2-2; TRBD1, the D gene given by the table, was not confirmed from the DNA. TRBV21-1 is a known pseudogene. CDR3 length equals 17 residues. CDR3 in DNA: TGTGCCAGCAGCAAAGCCCTCAGGGGGCGCGAAACCGGGGAGCTGTTTTTT. Residues: CASSKALRGRETGELFF.

The V and J genes are TRBV3-1 (or the pseudogene TRBV3-2) and TRBJ1-1, with 7 bases lining up with TRBD1. The germline V gene encodes CDR1 LGHDT and CDR2 YNNKEL (reference sequence). Trimming removed 9 bases from V and 1 base from J; junction bases left unmatched: 2. CDR3 length equals 12 residues. CDR3 nucleotides: TGTGCCAGGACAGGGCCGAACACTGAAGCTTTCTTT. This encodes CARTGPNTEAFF.

The chain is built from TRBV5-4 and TRBJ2-3, with TRBD2 matching 9 bases. This CDR3 has 14 amino acids. The germline gives CDR1 SGHNT, CDR2 YYREEE (reference sequence). Trimming took 10 bases from V and 1 from J; bases not matched to a gene: 7. The CDR3 protein is CAGARGGGTDTQYF. As DNA, the CDR3 is TGTGCCGGCGCGCGGGGGGGTGGCACAGATACGCAGTATTTT.

The chain carries TRBV3-1 (or the pseudogene TRBV3-2) and TRBJ1-2; TRBD1 agrees at 12 bases. Trimming removed 4 bases from V and 7 bases from J; junction bases left unmatched: 19. This CDR3 spans 19 amino acids. Per germline, CDR1 LGHDT and CDR2 YNNKEL (reference sequence). DNA for the CDR3: TGTGCCAGCAGCCCACGGGCGGGACAGGGGGCTGGGGGGGGCTCTGGCTACACCTTC. Its protein is CASSPRAGQGAGGGSGYTF.

The gene calls are TRBV2 and TRBJ1-2, with a weak D call TRBD1 (6 bases). Per germline, CDR1 SNHLY and CDR2 FYNNEI. Trimming pared 5 bases from V and 0 bases from J, leaving 10 bases between. The CDR3 covers 14 residues. The CDR3 region is CASSRGGSNYGYTF. The CDR3 bases are TGTGCCAGCAGTCGAGGGGGATCTAACTATGGCTACACCTTC.

This sequence joins TRBV6-5 and TRBJ2-2; 8 bases map to TRBD1. CDR1 MNHEY and CDR2 SVGAGI come from the germline V gene. V shed 6 bases and J 5 bases; nucleotides not matched to a gene: 8. This CDR3 is 15 amino acids long. The CDR3 spells CASSYGDRSTGELFF. In nucleotides, the CDR3 is TGTGCCAGCAGCTACGGGGACAGGTCAACCGGGGAGCTGTTTTTT.

This clone was seen more than once but under ten times. The chain links TRBV6-5 to TRBJ1-1; 7 positions agree with TRBD1. Germline lookup yields CDR1 MNHEY and CDR2 SVGAGI. Trimming cost V 6 bases and J 0 bases; bases outside gene matches: 4. CDR3 length: 14 residues. DNA for the CDR3: TGTGCCAGCAGCTTCGGACAGGTGAACACTGAAGCTTTCTTT. It encodes CASSFGQVNTEAFF.

The CDR3 sequence: CASLDRGELGYTF. CDR3 DNA: TGTGCCAGTCTAGACAGGGGGGAATTGGGCTACACCTTC. The chain links TRBV2 to TRBJ1-2; 9 nucleotides align to TRBD1. Losses at the gene ends were 9 bases for V and 8 bases for J; bases not matched to a gene: 10. This CDR3 has 13 residues. CDR1 SNHLY and CDR2 FYNNEI come from the germline V gene.

This chain links TRBV5-6 with TRBJ1-6, with D perhaps matching TRBD1 (5 bases). Trimming left V 6 bases short and J 5 bases short, with 12 bases between. The germline V gene has CDR1 SGHDT and CDR2 YYEEEE. The CDR3 consists of 14 residues. The DNA for the CDR3 is TGTGCCAGCAACGCGGGGGGAAATAATTCACCCCTCCACTTT. Protein sequence: CASNAGGNNSPLHF.

The chain is built from TRBV5-4 and TRBJ2-7, with a tentative D call TRBD2 (5 bases). There are 15 residues in the CDR3. Germline loops: CDR1 SGHNT, CDR2 YYREEE (reference sequence). Between the trimmed V and J ends, which lost 0 bases and 6 bases, there was a span of 16 bases. The CDR3 spells CASSLGLGGGGEQYF. In nucleotides, the CDR3 is TGTGCCAGCAGCTTGGGTCTGGGCGGTGGAGGCGAGCAGTACTTC.

V usage is TRBV7-9 and J usage is TRBJ1-1, with D possibly being TRBD1 (5 bases). V gave up 0 bases and J gave up 4 bases, with 15 bases separating them. CDR1 is SEHNR, CDR2 FQNEAQ, per germline (reference sequence). CDR3 length: 16 amino acids. The CDR3 DNA reads as TGTGCCAGCAGCTTAGCGCGGGACCCGGGGACCACTGAAGCTTTCTTT. Translating gives CASSLARDPGTTEAFF.

Concerning this clone itself: Other DNA sequences in this sample translate to the same CDR3. The V call is TRBV5-1, the J call TRBJ2-3, with D perhaps TRBD2 (5 bases). Between the trimmed V and J ends, which lost 0 bases and 6 bases, there was a span of 8 bases. Germline V gene lookup returns CDR1 SGHRS and CDR2 YFSETQ. This CDR3 is 13 amino acids long. CDR3 sequence (DNA): TGCGCCAGCAGCTTGGGTGGGAGCGATACGCAGTATTTT. It yields the protein CASSLGGSDTQYF.

The chain combines TRBV7-9 with TRBJ2-3; 7 bases match TRBD2. The germline CDR1 and CDR2 sequences are SEHNR and FQNEAQ (reference sequence). The J segment lost 5 bases and the V segment lost 1 base, leaving 9 bases of the junction unmatched. This CDR3 is 16 amino acids long. CDR3 DNA sequence: TGTGCCAGCAGCTTAGATGGGAGGGGCTTAGTAGATACGCAGTATTTT. It specifies CASSLDGRGLVDTQYF.

The chain is built from TRBV27 and TRBJ1-6; a possible D gene is TRBD1 (6 bases). The CDR3 consists of 15 residues. Trimming stripped 2 bases from V and 7 bases from J, with 12 bases between. Germline values: CDR1 MNHEY, CDR2 SMNVEV (reference sequence). CDR3 sequence reads: CASSLEGGFNSPLHF. The CDR3 DNA reads TGTGCCAGCAGTTTAGAGGGGGGGTTCAATTCACCCCTCCACTTT.

The chain combines TRBV19 with TRBJ1-2; D ambiguous. This CDR3 spans 13 amino acids. V was trimmed by 1 base and J by 7 bases, leaving 10 bases between them. CDR1 LNHDA and CDR2 SQIVND come from the germline V gene (reference sequence). The CDR3 region is CASSIGSGIGYTF. As DNA, the CDR3 is TGTGCCAGTAGTATAGGATCAGGAATTGGCTACACCTTC.

About this clone: One junction end does not reproduce the germline sequence, and a read error may be involved. V gene TRBV6-6 combines with J gene TRBJ1-3; D gene unclear. The CDR3 is 14 amino acids. Per the germline V gene, CDR1 is MNHNY and CDR2 is SVGAGI (reference sequence). The CDR3 coding sequence is TGTGCCAGCAGTTACTCCTTAGTTGGAGACACCATATATTTT. Its translation: CASSYSLVGDTIYF.

This chain uses TRBV12-3 or TRBV12-4 with TRBJ1-1; perhaps TRBD1 as D (5 bases). V lost 7 bases and J 6 bases, leaving 12 bases between the germline ends. There are 12 residues in the CDR3. CDR3 bases: TGTGCCAGCACCAATGCGGGGGCTGAAGCTTTCTTT. Its translation: CASTNAGAEAFF.

V and J are TRBV29-1 and TRBJ2-1; 7 bases map to TRBD2. Germline assignment: CDR1 SQVTM and CDR2 ANQGSEA. V shed 7 bases, J shed 0 bases, and the junction held 12 bases outside the gene matches. The CDR3 covers 16 residues. The CDR3 DNA follows: TGCAGCGCCACTGGGCTAGCGGTAAGCTCCTACAATGAGCAGTTCTTC. Amino acid sequence: CSATGLAVSSYNEQFF.

The rearrangement links TRBV29-1 to TRBJ1-5, with D unclear. Trimming took 4 bases from V and 6 from J, leaving 13 bases between them. Germline assignment: CDR1 SQVTM and CDR2 ANQGSEA. The CDR3 runs 13 residues. This chain's CDR3 is CSVAFQDFQPQHF. CDR3 sequence (DNA): TGCAGCGTTGCTTTTCAAGACTTTCAGCCCCAGCATTTT.

This sequence joins TRBV6-2 or TRBV6-3 and TRBJ1-1; tentatively, D is TRBD1 (5 bases). Trimming shortened V by 5 bases and J by 6 bases, and 19 bases separated the two germline ends. CDR1 is MNHEY, CDR2 SVGEGT, per germline. The CDR3 sequence is 15 residues long. This CDR3 is CASSPYRDRRPEAFF. The CDR3 nucleotides read TGTGCCAGCAGTCCATATCGAGACAGAAGGCCTGAAGCTTTCTTT.

This clone was seen once. The V and J genes are TRBV5-1 and TRBJ2-1; TRBD2 might be the D (6 bases). This CDR3 has 16 residues. The V end lost 2 bases, the J end lost 0 bases, and 12 bases lay between the germline ends. Per the germline V gene, CDR1 is SGHRS and CDR2 is YFSETQ. Here the CDR3 DNA reads TGCGCCAGCAGCTTCTCAAGGACTAACTCCTACAATGAGCAGTTCTTC. As protein: CASSFSRTNSYNEQFF.

The V and J genes are TRBV5-1 and TRBJ2-7; D uncertain. The CDR3 extends over 13 amino acids. V lost 4 bases and J 2 bases, leaving 10 bases between the germline ends. Germline V CDR1 and CDR2: SGHRS, YFSETQ. As DNA, the CDR3 is TGCGCCAGCAGCCCCGCGGCCACCTACGAGCAGTACTTC. Its protein product is CASSPAATYEQYF.

The rearrangement links TRBV3-1 (or the pseudogene TRBV3-2) to TRBJ1-1; D perhaps matches TRBD1 (5 bases). The germline V gene encodes CDR1 LGHDT and CDR2 YNNKEL (reference sequence). V lost 3 bases to trimming and J lost 5 bases, with 22 bases between them. CDR3 size: 17 residues. The CDR3 DNA follows: TGTGCCAGCAGCCATTTAAGAAGGGCAGACAGACAGACTGAAGCTTTCTTT. Encoded protein: CASSHLRRADRQTEAFF.

This chain connects TRBV6-5 to TRBJ1-2; a possible D gene is TRBD1 (6 bases). Germline CDR1 is MNHEY and CDR2 is SVGAGI. This CDR3 spans 13 amino acids. Trimming stripped 4 bases from V and 8 bases from J, with 14 bases between. CDR3 in amino acids: CASSSPKGTGYTF. Written as DNA, the CDR3 is TGTGCCAGCAGTTCGCCTAAGGGGACAGGCTACACCTTC.

This rearrangement joins TRBV20-1 to TRBJ1-1; the match to TRBD1 covers 7 bases. J gave up 7 bases and V 6 bases, and 2 bases lay outside the gene matches. Germline loops: CDR1 DFQATT, CDR2 SNEGSKA (reference sequence). This CDR3 has 10 amino acids. CDR3 bases: TGCAGTGCCTACAGGGGTGAAGCTTTCTTT. Amino acid sequence: CSAYRGEAFF.

The chain joins TRBV25-1 to TRBJ1-3; 10 nucleotides match TRBD1. The ends lost 4 bases at V and 2 bases at J; junction bases unmatched: 8. Germline values: CDR1 MGHDK, CDR2 SYGVNS. The CDR3 covers 17 residues. The DNA of the CDR3 is TGTGCCAGCAGTGGTTCTCCGGGACAGGGGCCTGGAAACACCATATATTTT. This gives the protein CASSGSPGQGPGNTIYF.